The sequence of this T cell receptor (beta chain) was determined in a study of OX40 agonist ivuxolimab in advanced cancers. Broader study findings: Expanded clones were, on average, more numerous among CD8+ T cells than CD4+. At 0.1 to 3.0 mg/kg and by week 6, CD4+ and CD8+ T cells in the blood had expanded clonally.

Using immunoSEQ multiplex PCR, the repertoire was profiled, and TCRdb retains in-frame clones only, with some absent. The top ten hold less than 0.9% of the sample, which has 70,000 or so clones, 84% seen once. Autoimmune disease history or systemic immunosuppression led to patient exclusion. To note about this clone: Its antigen is currently unknown.

Germline assignment: CDR1 LGHNA and CDR2 YSLEER. The length of the CDR3 is 13 residues. The V gene lost 2 bases and the J gene lost 1 base, with 5 bases spanning the gap. The chain combines TRBV4-3 with TRBJ1-1; D is ambiguous. The sequence was obtained from an adult with an advanced solid tumor such as melanoma, head and neck, liver or kidney cancer. This specimen was CD4+ or CD8+ T cells sorted from blood, taken in a trial of the OX40 agonist ivuxolimab. The DNA for the CDR3 is TGCGCCAGCAGCCAACAAGAGAACACTGAAGCTTTCTTT. Its protein is CASSQQENTEAFF.